This T cell receptor beta chain was obtained from a study of OX40 agonist ivuxolimab in advanced cancers. There are 14 residues in the CDR3. Germline CDR1 and CDR2: ENHRY and SYGVKD. V shed 5 bases and J 5 bases; nucleotides not matched to a gene: 2. TCRdb's copy holds only in-frame clones and misses some; the assay was immunoSEQ multiplex PCR. The sample lists approximately 69,000 clones, about 82% occurring once. The sample in question was CD4+ or CD8+ T cells sorted from blood, obtained in a trial of the OX40 agonist ivuxolimab. V and J are TRBV10-3 and TRBJ1-4; 10 bases fit TRBD1. The source of this sequence is an adult with an advanced solid tumor such as melanoma, head and neck, liver or kidney cancer. The CDR3 DNA reads TGTGCCATCAGTCAGGGACAGGGGAATGAAAAACTGTTTTTT. It specifies CAISQGQGNEKLFF.